This T cell receptor beta chain was obtained from a study of T-cell reconstitution after alpha-beta-depleted transplantation in children. Unique molecular identifiers featured in how the TCRbeta library was prepared. TCRdb itself ran the PCR reads through MiXCR, one entry per CDR3 protein. The sample consists of around 410,000 distinct CDR3 sequences, approximately 10% of them appearing once. This clonotype was seen many times. V lost 5 bases and J 6 bases, leaving 23 bases between the germline ends. Germline V gives CDR1 DFQATT, CDR2 SNEGSKA (reference sequence). There are 16 residues in the CDR3. This TCR was recovered from a human donor who donated a stem cell graft to a child with acute myeloid leukemia. This specimen consisted of PBMCs from the stem cell graft donor, obtained from the stem cell graft. The chain joins TRBV20-1 to TRBJ2-1; D call uncertain. The CDR3 sequence: CSAFPLDPRFPNEQFF. The CDR3 DNA reads TGCAGTGCTTTCCCATTGGACCCACGGTTTCCCAATGAGCAGTTCTTC.